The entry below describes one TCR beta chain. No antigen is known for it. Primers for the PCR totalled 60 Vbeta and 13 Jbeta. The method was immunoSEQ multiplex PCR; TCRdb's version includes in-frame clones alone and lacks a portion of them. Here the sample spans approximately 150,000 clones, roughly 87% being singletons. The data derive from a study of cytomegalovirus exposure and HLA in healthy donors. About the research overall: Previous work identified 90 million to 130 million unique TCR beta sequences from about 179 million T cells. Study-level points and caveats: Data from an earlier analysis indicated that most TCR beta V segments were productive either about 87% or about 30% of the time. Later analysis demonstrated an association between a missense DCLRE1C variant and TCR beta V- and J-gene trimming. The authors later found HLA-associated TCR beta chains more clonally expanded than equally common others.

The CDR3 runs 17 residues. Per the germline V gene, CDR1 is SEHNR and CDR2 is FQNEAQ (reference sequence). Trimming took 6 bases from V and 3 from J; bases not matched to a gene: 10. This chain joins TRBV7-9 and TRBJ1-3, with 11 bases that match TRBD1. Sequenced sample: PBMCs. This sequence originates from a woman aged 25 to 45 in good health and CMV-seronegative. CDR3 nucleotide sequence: TGTGCCAGCAGTTCGCAAACCGGGACAGGGGGTGGAAACACCATATATTTT. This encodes CASSSQTGTGGGNTIYF.